The 27 T cell receptor beta chains below come from one sample, sequenced in a study of T cell responses to AZD1222 COVID-19 vaccine. Libraries were prepared by immunoSEQ multiplex PCR; TCRdb keeps only in-frame clonotypes and omits some of them. The sample yields some 110,000 clones, roughly 86% seen once. The specimen was peripheral blood, collected 28 days after the second dose of the MenACWY control vaccine. The source of these receptors is an adult who received the MenACWY meningococcal vaccine as a control.

The chain uses TRBV19 and TRBJ1-4; 7 bases map to TRBD1. The germline CDR1 and CDR2 sequences are LNHDA and SQIVND (reference sequence). This CDR3 contains 16 residues. With 9 bases clipped from V and 1 base from J, the junction kept 11 bases outside the gene matches. The CDR3: CASASTGSRTNEKLFF. In DNA form, the CDR3 reads TGTGCCAGCGCCTCGACAGGGAGTCGAACTAATGAAAAACTGTTTTTT.

V is TRBV5-6 and J is TRBJ1-6; 8 nucleotides match TRBD1. The CDR3 loop spans 18 amino acids. V was clipped by 7 bases and J by 7 bases; unmatched bases: 19. The germline gives CDR1 SGHDT, CDR2 YYEEEE. CDR3 DNA sequence: TGTGCCAGCCGCCGTGGTACAGGGGCGACAGGGGACAATTCACCCCTCCACTTT. Encoded protein: CASRRGTGATGDNSPLHF. Complete variable domain (other parts from reference TRBV5-6 and TRBJ1-6): DAGVTQSPTHLIKTRGQQVTLRCSPKSGHDTVSWYQQALGQGPQFIFQYYEEEERQRGNFPDRFSGHQFPNYSSELNVNALLLGDSALYLCASRRGTGATGDNSPLHFGNGTRLTVT.

The chain uses TRBV7-2 and TRBJ2-5; D is perhaps TRBD2 (7 bases). The CDR3 spans 16 residues. CDR1 is SGHTA and CDR2 is FQGNSA in the germline V gene. Between the trimmed V and J ends, which lost 5 bases and 5 bases, there was a span of 21 bases. As DNA, the CDR3 is TGTGCCAGCAGCGGGTACTCCGCGGGGGCTGATGAGACCCAGTACTTC. Its protein is CASSGYSAGADETQYF.

The chain is built from TRBV5-1 and TRBJ2-5; D unresolved. This CDR3 has 16 residues. V dropped 0 bases and J dropped 2 bases, with 14 bases sitting between them. Germline V gene lookup returns CDR1 SGHRS and CDR2 YFSETQ. CDR3 nucleotides: TGCGCCAGCAGCTTGGGGGGTTCTAGTGGTCAAGAGACCCAGTACTTC. The encoded protein is CASSLGGSSGQETQYF.

This clone was seen just once. This chain links TRBV10-3 with TRBJ1-3; maybe TRBD1 (6 bases). Germline loops: CDR1 ENHRY, CDR2 SYGVKD. The V end was cut by 5 bases, the J end by 1 base, with 12 bases between. This CDR3 comprises 15 residues. The CDR3 region has the DNA TGTGCCATCAGTCCAGGGGCCACTTCTGGAAACACCATATATTTT. It specifies CAISPGATSGNTIYF.

The chain combines TRBV19 with TRBJ1-5, with 9 bases matching TRBD1. V was clipped by 6 bases and J by 5 bases; unmatched bases: 14. CDR3 size: 17 residues. Germline CDR1 LNHDA, CDR2 SQIVND (reference sequence). CDR3 amino acids: CASRTLLTRTGDQPQHF. DNA of the CDR3: TGTGCCAGTAGGACGCTCCTTACGAGGACAGGGGATCAGCCCCAGCATTTT.

This chain uses TRBV2 with TRBJ2-1, with D tentatively TRBD1 (6 bases). The CDR3 is 11 amino acids. CDR1 SNHLY and CDR2 FYNNEI come from the germline V gene. Trimming pared 10 bases from V and 7 bases from J, leaving 11 bases between. CDR3 sequence reads: CAISQGNEQFF. The CDR3 DNA follows: TGTGCCATTTCGCAGGGGAATGAGCAGTTCTTC. The variable domain in full, with the rest retrieved from reference TRBV2 and TRBJ2-1, is EPEVTQTPSHQVTQMGQEVILRCVPISNHLYFYWYRQILGQKVEFLVSFYNNEISEKSEIFDDQFSVERPDGSNFTLKIRSTKLEDSAMYFCAISQGNEQFFGPGTRLTVL.

The V call is TRBV11-2, the J call TRBJ1-4, with D possibly TRBD1 on 6 matching bases. The V and J ends lost 5 bases and 3 bases respectively, with 10 bases between them. The CDR3 is 14 residues long. Looked up from germline, CDR1 is SGHAT and CDR2 is FQNNGV. Here the CDR3 reads CASSAGAANEKLFF. CDR3 coding DNA: TGTGCCAGCAGCGCAGGGGCAGCTAATGAAAAACTGTTTTTT.

This sequence joins TRBV3-1 (or the pseudogene TRBV3-2) and TRBJ2-2, with D uncertain. CDR3 length: 12 amino acids. V was pared by 5 bases and J by 3 bases, with 4 bases between. Germline-derived CDR1 and CDR2 are LGHDT and YNNKEL (reference sequence). The CDR3 loop is CASSTDTGELFF. DNA of the CDR3: TGTGCCAGCAGCACAGACACCGGGGAGCTGTTTTTT.

In its sample, this clone was seen a few times. V is TRBV28 and J is TRBJ2-7; D may be TRBD2 (6 bases). The CDR3 extends over 14 amino acids. The ends were cut back, 2 bases at V and 7 bases at J, with 15 bases in the middle. In germline, CDR1 is MDHEN, CDR2 SYDVKM. The CDR3 reads CASSLGGSRVEQYF. For the CDR3, the DNA is TGTGCCAGCAGTTTAGGAGGGAGTCGGGTTGAGCAGTACTTC.

J is TRBJ2-1 and V is TRBV2; 7 nucleotides align to TRBD2. The trim removed 1 base at V and 13 bases at J, leaving 10 bases unmatched. Germline V CDR1 and CDR2: SNHLY, FYNNEI. The CDR3 runs 14 residues. The CDR3 is CASSEVREGGRQFF. Written as DNA, the CDR3 is TGTGCCAGCAGTGAAGTTAGGGAGGGCGGTAGACAGTTCTTC.

This rearrangement joins TRBV5-1 to TRBJ1-6; D gene ambiguous. Germline values: CDR1 SGHRS, CDR2 YFSETQ. CDR3 length: 12 amino acids. With 3 bases removed from V and 7 bases from J, the gap between germline ends came to 5 bases. The CDR3 spells CASSSPNSPLHF. The CDR3 region has the DNA TGCGCCAGCAGCTCACCGAATTCACCCCTCCACTTT. Drawing the rest from reference TRBV5-1 and TRBJ1-6, the complete variable domain is KAGVTQTPRYLIKTRGQQVTLSCSPISGHRSVSWYQQTPGQGLQFLFEYFSETQRNKGNFPGRFSGRQFSNSRSEMNVSTLELGDSALYLCASSSPNSPLHFGNGTRLTVT.

The V call is TRBV7-2, the J call TRBJ2-1, with a possible D match to TRBD2 (6 bases). The ends were cut back, 2 bases at V and 8 bases at J, with 22 bases in the middle. Germline CDR1 reads SGHTA; CDR2 reads FQGNSA. The CDR3 contains 17 residues. CDR3 coding DNA: TGTGCCAGCAGCTTATGGAGTCGTGGGGGGAGGCAAGATGAGCAGTTCTTC. Its translation is CASSLWSRGGRQDEQFF.

The rearrangement joins TRBV6-5 to TRBJ1-1; D is undetermined. Deletions cut 0 bases from V and 3 bases from J, with 11 bases between. CDR1 and CDR2 from the germline V gene are MNHEY and SVGAGI. The CDR3 is 15 amino acids. The CDR3 region has the DNA TGTGCCAGCAGTTACTCGATAGCTGGAGACACTGAAGCTTTCTTT. Its translation is CASSYSIAGDTEAFF.

V and J are TRBV6-1 and TRBJ1-1; the D gene is possibly TRBD1 (6 bases). Trimming left V 4 bases short and J 7 bases short, with 19 bases between. This CDR3 region has 15 residues. CDR1 and CDR2 from the germline V gene are MNHNS and SASEGT. The CDR3 reads CASSALQGGEGEAFF. DNA for the CDR3: TGTGCCAGCAGTGCCCTACAGGGAGGTGAGGGTGAAGCTTTCTTT.

This chain uses TRBV30 with TRBJ1-1, with D possibly matching TRBD1 (5 bases). This CDR3 region has 14 residues. Per the germline V gene, CDR1 is GTSNPN and CDR2 is SVGIG (reference sequence). V was trimmed by 3 bases and J by 4 bases, leaving 15 bases between them. The CDR3 DNA follows: TGTGCCTGGAGGGCTGGGGCCTCGGGCACTGAAGCTTTCTTT. Translated, it gives CAWRAGASGTEAFF.

V is TRBV6-5 and J is TRBJ2-5; no clear D. V shed 4 bases and J shed 5 bases, with 14 bases lying between them. Germline V lookup: CDR1 MNHEY, CDR2 SVGAGI. This CDR3 has 14 residues. The CDR3 protein is CASSSPGLWETQYF. As DNA, the CDR3 is TGTGCCAGCAGTTCCCCGGGTCTGTGGGAGACCCAGTACTTC.

The genes are TRBV4-2 and TRBJ2-2; possibly TRBD2 for D (6 bases). Per germline, CDR1 LGHNA and CDR2 YNFKEQ. Trimming took 5 bases from V and 4 from J, leaving 11 bases between them. This CDR3 comprises 14 residues. The CDR3 sequence: CASSFGTSTGELFF. The CDR3 DNA reads TGTGCCAGCAGCTTCGGGACTTCCACCGGGGAGCTGTTTTTT.

The sample holds a few counts of this clone. The chain recombines TRBV7-2 with TRBJ1-4, with 9 bases aligning to TRBD1. J lost 5 bases, V lost 5 bases, and 3 bases had no gene match. This CDR3 has 14 residues. In germline, CDR1 is SGHTA, CDR2 FQGNSA. This CDR3 reads CASSSGTGNEKLFF. The CDR3 nucleotides read TGTGCCAGCAGCAGCGGGACAGGGAATGAAAAACTGTTTTTT.

This clone was detected only a few times. The rearrangement joins TRBV2 to TRBJ1-2, with D unclear. V lost 4 bases to trimming and J lost 2 bases, with 5 bases between them. Germline V CDR1 and CDR2: SNHLY, FYNNEI. CDR3 length: 12 residues. The CDR3 here is CASSAGNYGYTF. CDR3 coding DNA: TGTGCCAGCAGTGCGGGCAACTATGGCTACACCTTC.

V and J are TRBV7-3 and TRBJ2-1; D is perhaps TRBD1 or TRBD2 (6 bases each). With 2 bases removed from V and 13 bases from J, the gap between germline ends came to 12 bases. Per the germline V gene, CDR1 is SGHTA and CDR2 is FQGTGA. The CDR3 consists of 12 residues. In nucleotides, the CDR3 is TGTGCCAGCAGCTTACGAGGGGGGTTCCAGTTCTTC. It translates to CASSLRGGFQFF.

This chain joins TRBV6-5 and TRBJ1-2; maybe TRBD1 (5 bases). The CDR3 sequence is 14 residues long. The V and J ends lost 7 bases and 6 bases respectively, with 18 bases between them. Germline V gene sequence: CDR1 MNHEY, CDR2 SVGAGI. This chain's CDR3 is CASKRGGLGDGYTF. The CDR3 nucleotides read TGTGCCAGCAAAAGGGGCGGGCTAGGGGATGGCTACACCTTC.

J is TRBJ1-4 and V is TRBV7-8, with D possibly being TRBD1 (6 bases). The CDR3 spans 14 residues. Germline lookup yields CDR1 SGHVS and CDR2 FQNEAQ. V lost 5 bases, J lost 8 bases, and 15 bases lay in between. The CDR3 loop reads CASSPGTLTEKLFF. The CDR3 coding sequence is TGTGCCAGCAGCCCCGGGACACTCACCGAAAAACTGTTTTTT.

Written as DNA, the CDR3 is TGTGCCACGAGATGGGGTTCGGGGGGAAATCAGCCCCAGCATTTT. Translation: CATRWGSGGNQPQHF. The rearrangement uses TRBV19 and TRBJ1-5; perhaps TRBD1 as D (5 bases). The CDR3 extends over 15 amino acids. Germline CDR1 reads LNHDA; CDR2 reads SQIVND (reference sequence). V gave up 10 bases and J gave up 4 bases, with 20 bases separating them. The full variable domain, completed using reference TRBV19 and TRBJ1-5, is DGGITQSPKYLFRKEGQNVTLSCEQNLNHDAMYWYRQDPGQGLRLIYYSQIVNDFQKGDIAEGYSVSREKKESFPLTVTSAQKNPTAFYLCATRWGSGGNQPQHFGDGTRLSIL.

This clone has just a few counts. J is TRBJ1-1 and V is TRBV4-1, with D uncertain. Looked up from germline, CDR1 is MGHRA and CDR2 is YSYEKL. The V end was cut by 4 bases, the J end by 3 bases, with 12 bases between. The CDR3 has 14 residues. The CDR3 sequence: CASSPTLGYTEAFF. In DNA, the CDR3 is TGCGCCAGCAGCCCCACTCTGGGATACACTGAAGCTTTCTTT.

This chain joins TRBV18 and TRBJ1-1; TRBD1 might be the D (6 bases). Germline CDR1 KGHSH, CDR2 LQKENI. Trimming pared 0 bases from V and 4 bases from J, leaving 12 bases between. The CDR3 totals 15 residues. The CDR3 DNA follows: TGTGCCAGCTCACCACCGGGGGCGCTGGTCACTGAAGCTTTCTTT. Amino acids: CASSPPGALVTEAFF.

This clone was seen more than once but under ten times. V usage is TRBV19 and J usage is TRBJ1-6, with D perhaps matching TRBD1 (5 bases). Germline assignment: CDR1 LNHDA and CDR2 SQIVND (reference sequence). The CDR3 loop spans 14 amino acids. Trimming took off 3 bases at V and 7 bases at J, with 10 bases between the two ends. The CDR3 DNA is TGTGCCAGTAGTATGGGGCACTTCAATTCACCCCTCCACTTT. This translates into CASSMGHFNSPLHF. The full variable domain, completed using reference TRBV19 and TRBJ1-6, is DGGITQSPKYLFRKEGQNVTLSCEQNLNHDAMYWYRQDPGQGLRLIYYSQIVNDFQKGDIAEGYSVSREKKESFPLTVTSAQKNPTAFYLCASSMGHFNSPLHFGNGTRLTVT.